A single T cell receptor (beta chain) is shown here with its context. This clonotype was observed a handful of times. The antigen it recognizes is unknown. The sample holds no much larger clone one base away, and base qualities are not on file. Preparation of the library involved RT-PCR. This sample was sequenced with an Illumina HiSeq 2500. TCRdb trimmed public reads at Q25 via fastp, called clones via MiXCR and kept in-frame beta chains. Every distinct CDR3 protein forms one entry, paired with its most common genes and DNA. For this sample there are about 520,000 distinct CDR3 sequences; about 25% appear just once. Under 2.5% of the sample rests with the top ten. V lost 4 bases and J lost 2 bases; the stretch between them is 10 bases long. The CDR3 goes from the cysteine to the phenylalanine over 13 residues. The retained sequence is limited to the CDR3, 39 bases, with the frame set at the first base. CDR1 is given as DFQATT and CDR2 as SNEGSKA, both from the germline V gene (reference sequence).

The data are from a study of response to subunit inactivated influenza vaccine listed by TCRdb under 2018. About the study as a whole: The study used deep quantitative T cell receptor repertoire profiling to track responses to a trivalent subunit inactivated influenza vaccine. The full study reports these points: It was suggested by the authors that each seasonal influenza vaccination may recruit only a limited number of new T cells.

Recombination linked TRBV20-1 to TRBJ2-3; no D segment can be confidently identified. This specimen consisted of CD4+ T cells sorted from PBMCs, obtained less than 6 days after vaccination. The clonotype originates from a man aged 50-59 years who received an inactivated influenza vaccine. Donor details come from another sample of the same person, matched by shared clones. Read as DNA, the sequence is TGCAGTGCTAACCTAGGCAACACAGATACGCAGTATTTT. The resulting protein is CSANLGNTDTQYF.